This T cell receptor (beta chain) was sequenced during a study of metastatic and nonmetastatic thyroid tumors. Study-level information: Samples came from malignant and benign thyroid patients, and repertoires were compared across blood and tumor or nodule tissue. Broader study findings: As reported, TCR beta diversity in blood and tumor was significantly higher in malignant thyroid tumors than in benign nodules.

This clone is medium-sized (0.01 to 0.1%). What it binds is not known. Thyroid surgery was preceded by no treatment in any patient. Methods used by the authors: The study's classifier, a distant-metastasis tool for papillary thyroid cancer, was built using CDR3 differences across clinicopathological groups. TCRdb re-clonotyped the PCR reads via MiXCR. The V and J calls were not made by the authors but by TCRdb's processing. The repertoire holds 11,000 to 15,000 clones, 23% seen once, with around 8% in the top ten. Trimming took off 4 bases at V and 3 bases at J, with 16 bases between the two ends. Germline V CDR1 and CDR2: SGHKS, YYEKEE (reference sequence). This CDR3 has 15 residues.

The sequenced sample consisted of blood. The clonotype originates from a female donor with papillary thyroid cancer or a benign thyroid nodule (not recorded which). Some clones in this sample may be carry-over from other donors' samples. The rearrangement uses TRBV5-5 and TRBJ1-2; D possibly corresponds to TRBD1 (5 bases). CDR3 protein: CASSVQIGEHYGYTF. The CDR3 DNA follows: TGTGCCAGCAGCGTCCAAATAGGGGAACACTATGGCTACACCTTC.